Listed below are T cell receptor beta chains from one sample, sequenced in a study of CD8+ T cells in alopecia areata. The repertoire was sequenced with immunoSEQ multiplex PCR; TCRdb's copy has only in-frame clones and lacks some. Seen here are fewer than 350,000 clones, nearly 60% observed once, and the top ten hold under 2%. The source material was CD4+ T cells sorted from blood, sampled at week 24, from a patient treated with tofacitinib. These receptors originate from a human donor with alopecia areata. The CDR3 runs from the conserved cysteine through the conserved F or W. The D gene is left open where the match is weak. Size is stated for part of the rows, as once, few or many counts, or as a class when the clone is expanded.

D gene,clone size,J gene,V gene,CDR3 protein,CDR3 DNA
TRBD2,NA,TRBJ2-7,TRBV7-9,CASSWGGVYEQYF,TGTGCCAGCAGCTGGGGAGGGGTCTACGAGCAGTACTTC
NA,many,TRBJ2-4,TRBV10-2,CASTTENLGGADIQYF,TGCGCCAGCACCACCGAGAACCTGGGGGGAGCTGACATTCAGTACTTC
TRBD1,NA,TRBJ2-1,TRBV9,CASSEGQGAYNEQFF,TGTGCCAGCAGCGAAGGACAGGGGGCGTATAATGAGCAGTTCTTC
NA,few,TRBJ1-3,TRBV28,CASSPDSSGNTIYF,TGTGCCAGCAGTCCGGACAGCTCTGGAAACACCATATATTTT
NA,few,TRBJ2-6,TRBV6-6,CASSPGGSGANVLTF,TGTGCCAGCAGTCCCGGAGGCTCTGGGGCCAACGTCCTGACTTTC
NA,NA,TRBJ2-1,TRBV6-5,CASSSLQGGNEQFF,TGTGCCAGCAGTAGCCTCCAGGGTGGCAATGAGCAGTTCTTC
NA,NA,TRBJ2-4,TRBV5-1,CASSLEGIQYF,TGCGCCAGCAGCTTGGAGGGCATTCAGTACTTC
NA,NA,TRBJ1-1,TRBV30,CAWSVQGLGTEAFF,TGTGCCTGGAGTGTACAAGGACTGGGTACTGAAGCTTTCTTT
NA,NA,TRBJ1-3,TRBV6-5,CASSYERHSGNTIYF,TGTGCCAGCAGTTACGAACGGCACTCTGGAAACACCATATATTTT
TRBD2,few,TRBJ2-1,TRBV7-2,CASSYPPGLAGYNEQFF,TGTGCCAGCAGCTATCCCCCGGGACTAGCGGGATACAATGAGCAGTTCTTC
NA,NA,TRBJ1-5,TRBV7-2,CASSWRESNQPQHF,TGTGCCAGCAGCTGGAGGGAAAGCAATCAGCCCCAGCATTTT
NA,NA,TRBJ2-2,TRBV9,CASSVEGQGMTGELFF,TGTGCCAGCAGCGTAGAGGGGCAGGGGATGACCGGGGAGCTGTTTTTT
NA,few,TRBJ2-5,TRBV14,CASSQDAPDPSRRETQYF,TGTGCCAGCAGCCAAGACGCGCCAGATCCTTCTCGCAGGGAGACCCAGTACTTC
TRBD1,NA,TRBJ2-2,TRBV15,CATWDRAITGELFF,TGTGCCACCTGGGACAGGGCCATTACCGGGGAGCTGTTTTTT
NA,few,TRBJ1-3,TRBV9,CASSVLGRAGNTIYF,TGTGCCAGCAGCGTCCTCGGCAGAGCTGGAAACACCATATATTTT
NA,NA,TRBJ2-3,TRBV29-1,CSVARDGTDTQYF,TGCAGCGTTGCCAGGGATGGCACAGATACGCAGTATTTT
NA,NA,TRBJ2-7,TRBV6-5,CASSRGGADEQYF,TGTGCCAGCAGCCGTGGAGGGGCAGACGAGCAGTACTTC
NA,few,TRBJ2-3,TRBV6-6,CASRNRGGTSTDTQYF,TGTGCCAGCAGGAACCGGGGTGGGACTAGCACAGATACGCAGTATTTT
NA,NA,TRBJ2-5,TRBV5-1,CASSFPPRETQYF,TGCGCCAGCAGCTTCCCCCCCAGAGAGACCCAGTACTTC
TRBD1,NA,TRBJ2-7,TRBV6-5,CASGRQGTYEQYF,TGTGCCAGCGGCAGACAGGGCACCTACGAGCAGTACTTC
NA,few,TRBJ2-7,TRBV30,CAWSVLRNEQYF,TGTGCCTGGAGTGTACTTCGTAACGAGCAGTACTTC
NA,NA,TRBJ2-4,TRBV5-1,CASSLVGYQENIQYF,TGCGCCAGCAGCTTGGTTGGATACCAAGAAAACATTCAGTACTTC
NA,few,TRBJ2-5,TRBV19,CASSTQNRQETQYF,TGTGCCAGTAGTACCCAGAATCGACAAGAGACCCAGTACTTC
NA,NA,TRBJ2-3,TRBV7-2,CASSLEGSGGTDTQYF,TGTGCCAGCAGCTTAGAAGGGTCTGGGGGCACAGATACGCAGTATTTT
TRBD1,few,TRBJ1-2,TRBV5-1,CASSYPQGASGYTF,TGCGCCAGCAGCTACCCACAGGGGGCAAGTGGCTACACCTTC
NA,NA,TRBJ2-1,TRBV4-2,CASSQEGRRSYNEQFF,TGTGCCAGCAGCCAAGAGGGGAGGAGGAGCTACAATGAGCAGTTCTTC
NA,NA,TRBJ2-7,TRBV4-1,CASSQVTSYEQYF,TGCGCCAGCAGCCAAGTAACCTCCTACGAGCAGTACTTC
NA,NA,TRBJ2-2,TRBV5-1,CASSPDGHPETGELFF,TGCGCCAGCAGCCCGGATGGGCATCCCGAAACCGGGGAGCTGTTTTTT
NA,NA,TRBJ2-5,TRBV30,CAWRRTGETQYF,TGTGCCTGGAGGCGGACGGGAGAGACCCAGTACTTC
NA,once,TRBJ2-5,TRBV30,CAWSVRSQETQYF,TGTGCCTGGAGTGTAAGGTCCCAAGAGACCCAGTACTTC
NA,NA,TRBJ1-3,TRBV30,CAWSGAVGNTIYF,TGTGCCTGGAGTGGTGCGGTTGGAAACACCATATATTTT
TRBD2,NA,TRBJ2-1,TRBV11-2,CASGRDTYNEQFF,TGTGCCAGCGGGAGGGATACGTACAATGAGCAGTTCTTC
NA,few,TRBJ2-7,TRBV5-6,CASSIRGSYEQYF,TGTGCCAGCAGCATCCGAGGCTCCTACGAGCAGTACTTC
TRBD1,NA,TRBJ2-5,TRBV30,CAWSRGRGQGARETQYF,TGTGCCTGGAGCCGCGGAAGAGGGCAGGGGGCAAGAGAGACCCAGTACTTC
NA,NA,TRBJ1-1,TRBV2,CASTRDSIHRPTEAFF,TGTGCCAGCACCAGAGACAGCATCCACCGCCCAACTGAAGCTTTCTTT
NA,few,TRBJ2-6,TRBV30,CALGLINVLTF,TGTGCCTTGGGACTGATCAACGTCCTGACTTTC
TRBD1,once,TRBJ2-7,TRBV10-2,CASKSPGQGYEQYF,TGCGCCAGCAAGTCGCCGGGACAGGGCTACGAGCAGTACTTC
TRBD2,NA,TRBJ2-1,TRBV5-1,CASSSGLADYNEQFF,TGCGCCAGCAGCTCGGGACTAGCGGACTACAATGAGCAGTTCTTC
TRBD2,NA,TRBJ2-1,TRBV29-1,CSVEESRLAGGRGNEQFF,TGCAGCGTTGAAGAATCCCGACTAGCGGGGGGGCGAGGCAATGAGCAGTTCTTC
NA,NA,TRBJ2-7,TRBV5-1,CASTFPPGDNSYEQYF,TGCGCCAGCACTTTCCCCCCGGGGGACAACTCCTACGAGCAGTACTTC
NA,few,TRBJ2-5,TRBV5-5,CASSQGGQETQYF,TGTGCCAGCAGCCAAGGGGGGCAAGAGACCCAGTACTTC
TRBD2,NA,TRBJ2-1,TRBV4-1,CASSTTGTRGDRNEQFF,TGCGCCAGCAGCACCACCGGGACTAGAGGCGATCGGAATGAGCAGTTCTTC
NA,NA,TRBJ1-1,TRBV20-1,CSARGGTEAFF,TGCAGTGCTAGGGGTGGCACTGAAGCTTTCTTT
NA,few,TRBJ2-7,TRBV20-1,CSARSYYEQYF,TGCAGTGCTCGTAGTTACTACGAGCAGTACTTC
TRBD1,few,TRBJ2-1,TRBV19,CASSTTGVGARAEQFF,TGTGCCAGTAGTACTACAGGGGTCGGAGCAAGGGCCGAGCAGTTCTTC
NA,NA,TRBJ1-2,TRBV30,CAWSDPAQNYGYTF,TGTGCCTGGAGTGACCCCGCACAGAACTATGGCTACACCTTC
NA,NA,TRBJ1-2,TRBV7-9,CASSLDTNYGYTF,TGTGCCAGCAGCTTAGACACTAACTATGGCTACACCTTC
NA,NA,TRBJ2-1,TRBV5-6,CASSSGQWGEQFF,TGTGCCAGCAGCTCTGGACAGTGGGGTGAGCAGTTCTTC
TRBD2,NA,TRBJ2-7,TRBV7-9,CASSLRTSDEQYF,TGTGCCAGCAGCCTTCGGACTAGCGACGAGCAGTACTTC
NA,NA,TRBJ2-3,TRBV9,CASSVAAGPTDTQYF,TGTGCCAGCAGCGTAGCTGCGGGACCAACAGATACGCAGTATTTT
TRBD1,NA,TRBJ2-1,TRBV28,CASSFGSPMGQPPRQFF,TGTGCCAGCAGTTTTGGCTCTCCGATGGGACAGCCTCCTAGGCAGTTCTTC
NA,few,TRBJ1-4,TRBV18,CASSPEHRNEKLFF,TGTGCCAGCTCGCCAGAACATCGGAATGAAAAACTGTTTTTT
NA,NA,TRBJ1-5,TRBV2,CASSDADFASNQPQHF,TGTGCCAGCAGTGACGCTGATTTCGCCAGCAATCAGCCCCAGCATTTT